The 7 T cell receptor beta chains presented below share a single source sample, sequenced in a study of T-cell memory formation after mild COVID-19. TCRdb fed the 5' RACE reads into MiXCR, producing one record per CDR3 protein. The data contain 300,000 to 350,000 distinct CDR3 sequences, 15% to 20% of them seen just once; the ten biggest clones take up around 21%. Sequencing used PBMCs or a T cell subset sorted from them (not recorded which). The receptors shown here come from a man between 18 and 29 years old who had mild COVID-19 (a few samples of this study predate the infection). Cell type and time point are not known.

The rearrangement uses TRBV20-1 and TRBJ2-1; 12 bases are a match to TRBD2. Trimming cost V 5 bases and J 8 bases; bases outside gene matches: 7. CDR1 DFQATT and CDR2 SNEGSKA come from the germline V gene (reference sequence). This CDR3 has 14 amino acids. CDR3 sequence (DNA): TGCAGTGCTCGCGGACTAGCGGGGTTGGATGAGCAGTTCTTC. Translation gives CSARGLAGLDEQFF.

J is TRBJ1-1 and V is TRBV11-1, with D possibly TRBD1 on 5 matching bases. Germline assignment: CDR1 SGHAT and CDR2 FQDESV (reference sequence). V shed 5 bases and J shed 2 bases, with 18 bases lying between them. This CDR3 has 16 residues. The CDR3 region is CASSTTLPQGNTEAFF. The CDR3 DNA is TGTGCCAGCAGCACGACCCTCCCTCAGGGTAACACTGAAGCTTTCTTT.

In this sample, this clonotype turned up once. This chain joins TRBV5-5 and TRBJ1-2; D unresolved. V was clipped by 2 bases and J by 3 bases, with 17 bases between them. CDR3 size: 16 residues. Germline CDR1 and CDR2: SGHKS and YYEKEE (reference sequence). CDR3 region: CASSFRARQLDYGYTF. Written as DNA, the CDR3 is TGTGCCAGCAGCTTTAGGGCCCGCCAGTTGGACTATGGCTACACCTTC.

The chain has TRBV10-3 and TRBJ2-2; possible D gene TRBD2, 5 bases. Deletions cut 3 bases from V and 1 base from J, with 6 bases between. The CDR3 covers 14 residues. Looked up from germline, CDR1 is ENHRY and CDR2 is SYGVKD. The CDR3: CAISDEGNTGELFF. Written as DNA, the CDR3 is TGTGCCATCAGTGATGAGGGGAACACCGGGGAGCTGTTTTTT.

The chain uses TRBV7-9 and TRBJ2-4; possible D gene TRBD1, 6 bases. Germline values: CDR1 SEHNR, CDR2 FQNEAQ (reference sequence). The CDR3 has 15 amino acids. Deletions cut 1 base from V and 6 bases from J, with 13 bases between. The CDR3 here is CASSLGMGRGNIQYF. As DNA, the CDR3 is TGTGCCAGCAGCTTAGGCATGGGCAGGGGAAACATTCAGTACTTC.

This clonotype showed up just a few times. The V gene is TRBV7-2, the J gene TRBJ2-3; D remains unclear. The germline V gene has CDR1 SGHTA and CDR2 FQGNSA. V was pared by 2 bases and J by 6 bases, with 9 bases between. The CDR3 is 13 amino acids. The CDR3 DNA follows: TGTGCCAGCAGCTTAACCCCCTGGGATACGCAGTATTTT. Translating it yields CASSLTPWDTQYF.

V and J are TRBV20-1 and TRBJ2-7, with a possible D match to TRBD2 (6 bases). This CDR3 contains 13 residues. The V gene lost 5 bases and the J gene lost 0 bases, with 11 bases spanning the gap. Germline V gene data show CDR1 as DFQATT and CDR2 as SNEGSKA (reference sequence). The DNA of the CDR3 is TGCAGTGCTCACCGGGGGTCCTCCTACGAGCAGTACTTC. Encoded protein: CSAHRGSSYEQYF.